The 5 T cell receptor beta chains given below trace back to one sample, sequenced in a study of control samples from healthy donors and cancer patients. Libraries were prepared by immunoSEQ multiplex PCR; TCRdb keeps only in-frame clonotypes and omits some of them. The sample has 55,000 to 90,000 clones, around 82% seen once; the top ten hold 28%. Sequenced material: blood. These receptors came from a man over 45 in good health.

V usage is TRBV9 and J usage is TRBJ2-3, with 7 bases that match TRBD2. V lost 4 bases to trimming and J lost 2 bases; unmatched junction nucleotides: 7. This CDR3 comprises 15 residues. Looked up from germline, CDR1 is SGDLS and CDR2 is YYNGEE. CDR3 sequence (DNA): TGTGCCAGCAGCCCCTGGGGGGGGAACACAGATACGCAGTATTTT. Translation: CASSPWGGNTDTQYF.

The genes are TRBV6-2 or TRBV6-3 and TRBJ2-6, with D tentatively TRBD1 (6 bases). Germline V CDR1 and CDR2: MNHEY, SVGEGT. CDR3 length: 16 residues. The V and J ends lost 2 bases and 2 bases respectively, with 10 bases between them. CDR3 protein: CASSYRGFTGANVLTF. CDR3 sequence (DNA): TGTGCCAGCAGTTACAGGGGGTTTACTGGGGCCAACGTCCTGACTTTC.

The V call is TRBV7-6, the J call TRBJ1-6; D unclear. Trimming cost V 7 bases and J 7 bases, with 17 bases left between them. This CDR3 is 15 amino acids long. Germline CDR1 is SGHVS and CDR2 is FNYEAQ. CDR3 sequence: CASTAGGLGNSPLHF. Written as DNA, the CDR3 is TGTGCCAGCACAGCCGGCGGGCTTGGGAATTCACCCCTCCACTTT.

The J gene is TRBJ2-3, the V gene TRBV29-1, with unresolved D. Trimming took 5 bases from V and 10 from J, leaving 4 bases between them. The CDR3 extends over 8 amino acids. Germline CDR1 SQVTM, CDR2 ANQGSEA. CDR3 region: CSVHPQYF. CDR3 coding DNA: TGCAGCGTTCACCCGCAGTATTTT.

The chain links TRBV12-5 to TRBJ2-7; no reliable D call. Germline lookup yields CDR1 LGHNT and CDR2 FRNRAP. With 1 base removed from V and 6 bases from J, the gap between germline ends came to 13 bases. The CDR3 runs to 14 residues. The CDR3: CASGLAGPQGEQYF. CDR3 coding DNA: TGTGCTAGTGGTTTGGCCGGCCCCCAAGGCGAGCAGTACTTC.